One and the same sample provided the 27 T cell receptor beta chains below, sequenced in a study of shared clonotypes between healthy human individuals. Clones were sequenced by immunoSEQ multiplex PCR, and TCRdb holds only the in-frame ones, with some missing. The sample has about 2 million clones; about 95% are singletons. CD45RO-negative CD8 cells positively selected for CCR7 made up the naive population, which excluded terminally differentiated effector memory CD45RA+ cells. Sequencing used naive CD8+ T cells sorted from blood. The receptors were sampled from a man aged 18 to 35 in good health.

The chain is built from TRBV6-5 and TRBJ1-4; 7 bases align to TRBD1. This CDR3 comprises 13 residues. The trim removed 3 bases at V and 9 bases at J, leaving 4 bases unmatched. Looked up from germline, CDR1 is MNHEY and CDR2 is SVGAGI. The CDR3 sequence is CASSYQGGKKLFF. The CDR3 bases are TGTGCCAGCAGTTATCAGGGGGGAAAAAAACTGTTTTTT.

The J gene is TRBJ2-3, the V gene TRBV7-9, with TRBD2 matching over 10 bases. With V trimmed by 2 bases and J by 5 bases, 4 bases remained unmatched. The CDR3 has 15 amino acids. Germline CDR1 and CDR2: SEHNR and FQNEAQ (reference sequence). The chain's CDR3 is CASSLPSGSEDTQYF. DNA of the CDR3: TGTGCCAGCAGCTTACCTAGCGGGAGCGAAGATACGCAGTATTTT. Filled out from reference TRBV7-9 and TRBJ2-3, the complete variable domain reads DTGVSQNPRHKITKRGQNVTFRCDPISEHNRLYWYRQTLGQGPEFLTYFQNEAQLEKSRLLSDRFSAERPKGSFSTLEIQRTEQGDSAMYLCASSLPSGSEDTQYFGPGTRLTVL.

Comment on this clone: Additional DNA sequences in this sample encode the identical CDR3. The CDR3 region has the DNA TGCAGCGGGACAGGGGGCGAAGACTATGGCTACACCTTC. Translated, it gives CSGTGGEDYGYTF. The rearrangement links TRBV29-1 to TRBJ1-2, with 11 bases matching TRBD1. The CDR3 loop spans 13 amino acids. Germline V lookup: CDR1 SQVTM, CDR2 ANQGSEA. V shed 7 bases and J 3 bases; nucleotides not matched to a gene: 4.

The CDR3 is CASSPHSLRPYEQYF. The CDR3, as DNA: TGTGCCAGCAGCCCTCACTCCCTTAGGCCCTACGAGCAGTACTTC. The J gene is TRBJ2-7, the V gene TRBV21-1. TRBV21-1 is labeled a pseudogene. The CDR3 has 15 amino acids.

The chain joins TRBV19 to TRBJ2-3, with D possibly called TRBD1 or TRBD2 (5 bases each). CDR1 and CDR2 (germline): LNHDA, SQIVND (reference sequence). This CDR3 has 15 residues. V was cut by 7 bases and J by 0 bases, with 14 bases left in between. CDR3 sequence: CASKVGDWSTDTQYF. As DNA, the CDR3 is TGTGCCAGTAAGGTGGGGGATTGGAGCACAGATACGCAGTATTTT.

The chain employs TRBV10-3 and TRBJ2-7; 8 bases line up with TRBD1. In germline, CDR1 is ENHRY, CDR2 SYGVKD. The CDR3 totals 13 residues. The V segment lost 2 bases and the J segment 3 bases; nucleotides outside the gene matches: 0. CDR3: CAISEDRGYEQYF. In DNA form, the CDR3 reads TGTGCCATCAGTGAGGACAGGGGCTACGAGCAGTACTTC.

The chain carries TRBV4-1 and TRBJ2-7; the D gene is possibly TRBD1 (5 bases). The CDR3 is 15 amino acids. Germline-derived CDR1 and CDR2 are MGHRA and YSYEKL. Trimming took off 3 bases at V and 0 bases at J, with 12 bases between the two ends. CDR3: CASSHPDSNSYEQYF. The CDR3 nucleotides read TGCGCCAGCAGCCACCCCGACAGCAACTCCTACGAGCAGTACTTC.

DNA of the CDR3: TGTGCCAGCAGCTATCTAGCGGGAGGCACAGATACGCAGTATTTT. Protein: CASSYLAGGTDTQYF. The chain couples TRBV7-3 to TRBJ2-3; 10 bases map to TRBD2. CDR1 and CDR2 (germline): SGHTA, FQGTGA. This CDR3 is built from 15 residues. V lost 4 bases, J lost 1 base, and 2 bases stayed unmatched.

This rearrangement joins TRBV5-4 to TRBJ2-5, with TRBD2 identical over 10 bases. V was pared by 0 bases and J by 1 base, with 3 bases of the junction left unmatched. The germline gives CDR1 SGHNT, CDR2 YYREEE (reference sequence). The CDR3 is 16 residues long. The CDR3 reads CASSLDLAGAQETQYF. In nucleotides, the CDR3 is TGTGCCAGCAGCTTGGACCTAGCGGGGGCCCAAGAGACCCAGTACTTC.

The V and J genes are TRBV7-9 and TRBJ1-4; D might be TRBD1 (5 bases). This CDR3 has 16 amino acids. Germline assignment: CDR1 SEHNR and CDR2 FQNEAQ (reference sequence). V shed 4 bases and J shed 0 bases, with 12 bases lying between them. The CDR3 DNA follows: TGTGCCAGCAGCTATTACGCAGGGCCAACTAATGAAAAACTGTTTTTT. This encodes CASSYYAGPTNEKLFF.

The chain recombines TRBV7-3 with TRBJ2-3; 7 nucleotides agree with TRBD1. V was pared by 3 bases and J by 4 bases, with 7 bases of the junction left unmatched. This CDR3 is built from 15 residues. Germline CDR1 SGHTA, CDR2 FQGTGA. The CDR3 bases are TGTGCCAGCAGCTTGGCACAGGGGATGGCAGATACGCAGTATTTT. Translated: CASSLAQGMADTQYF.

This chain uses TRBV18 with TRBJ2-2; maybe TRBD1 (5 bases). V was trimmed by 1 base and J by 3 bases, leaving 9 bases between them. In germline, CDR1 is KGHSH, CDR2 LQKENI. The CDR3 has 15 amino acids. The DNA of the CDR3 is TGTGCCAGCTCACCACAGGGGCCCGACACCGGGGAGCTGTTTTTT. Protein product: CASSPQGPDTGELFF.

This chain uses TRBV2 with TRBJ2-7; D unresolved. Germline CDR1 reads SNHLY; CDR2 reads FYNNEI. V was trimmed by 3 bases and J by 2 bases, leaving 8 bases between them. The CDR3 contains 13 residues. This chain's CDR3 is CASSDDAAYEQYF. Here the CDR3 DNA reads TGTGCCAGCAGTGATGATGCAGCCTACGAGCAGTACTTC.

The chain joins TRBV7-8 to TRBJ2-5; tentatively, D is TRBD1 (5 bases). V gave up 1 base and J gave up 5 bases, with 8 bases separating them. Germline loops: CDR1 SGHVS, CDR2 FQNEAQ. This CDR3 has 13 residues. This CDR3 is CASSLEAGETQYF. CDR3 DNA sequence: TGTGCCAGCAGCTTAGAAGCAGGGGAGACCCAGTACTTC.

This clone was picked up one time. The chain couples TRBV27 to TRBJ1-2, with a possible D match to TRBD1 (5 bases). Germline V gives CDR1 MNHEY, CDR2 SMNVEV (reference sequence). This CDR3 comprises 13 residues. The V and J ends lost 3 bases and 6 bases respectively, with 11 bases between them. CDR3 protein: CASSLGRGHGYTF. The CDR3 DNA follows: TGTGCCAGCAGTTTGGGTCGGGGCCATGGCTACACCTTC.

The chain has TRBV6-5 and TRBJ2-7; 7 bases line up with TRBD1. The germline V gene encodes CDR1 MNHEY and CDR2 SVGAGI. The V and J ends lost 2 bases and 11 bases, in that order; junction bases with no gene match: 12. This CDR3 is 14 amino acids long. The CDR3 region has the DNA TGTGCCAGCAGTTACGGGTCAGGGGGTACAATTAAGTACTTC. Protein product: CASSYGSGGTIKYF.

This clone has only one observation. J is TRBJ2-3 and V is TRBV6-1; no reliable D call. In germline, CDR1 is MNHNS, CDR2 SASEGT. V was pared by 4 bases and J by 2 bases, with 7 bases between. The CDR3 length is 13 residues. This CDR3 reads CASSGQLTDTQYF. The CDR3 bases are TGTGCCAGCAGTGGGCAGCTCACAGATACGCAGTATTTT.

The chain employs TRBV9 and TRBJ2-7, with a tentative D call TRBD2 (5 bases). Germline CDR1 SGDLS, CDR2 YYNGEE. This CDR3 is 19 amino acids long. The V end was cut by 6 bases, the J end by 3 bases, with 31 bases between. The CDR3 loop is CASTDGSRELVTKFYEQYF. CDR3 nucleotide sequence: TGTGCCAGCACGGATGGGAGTAGGGAGCTAGTTACGAAGTTCTACGAGCAGTACTTC.

This rearrangement joins TRBV7-8 to TRBJ1-6; D is unresolved. This CDR3 region has 16 residues. V was cut by 0 bases and J by 5 bases, with 11 bases left in between. Germline V CDR1 and CDR2: SGHVS, FQNEAQ. CDR3 amino acids: CASSLALRGDNSPLHF. The CDR3 nucleotides are TGTGCCAGCAGCTTAGCTCTTCGGGGAGATAATTCACCCCTCCACTTT. The full variable domain, with the rest looked up from reference TRBV7-8 and TRBJ1-6, is GAGVSQSPRYKVAKRGQDVALRCDPISGHVSLFWYQQALGQGPEFLTYFQNEAQLDKSGLPSDRFFAERPEGSVSTLKIQRTQQEDSAVYLCASSLALRGDNSPLHFGNGTRLTVT.

The chain has TRBV6-6 and TRBJ2-1; TRBD2 agrees at 9 bases. The CDR3 sequence is 14 residues long. Unmatched junction bases numbered 5, after V lost 4 bases and J lost 7 bases. Germline V CDR1 and CDR2: MNHNY, SVGAGI (reference sequence). CDR3: CASSLLAGFNEQFF. Written as DNA, the CDR3 is TGTGCCAGCAGTTTGCTAGCGGGATTTAATGAGCAGTTCTTC.

This chain joins TRBV27 and TRBJ2-1; 9 nucleotides match TRBD1. V shed 6 bases and J 0 bases; nucleotides not matched to a gene: 0. The CDR3 is 14 amino acids. Germline-derived CDR1 and CDR2 are MNHEY and SMNVEV (reference sequence). The CDR3 spells CASRDRGSYNEQFF. The DNA of the CDR3 is TGTGCCAGCAGGGACAGGGGCTCCTACAATGAGCAGTTCTTC.

V usage is TRBV7-9 and J usage is TRBJ2-3; 7 bases agree with TRBD2. The J segment lost 4 bases and the V segment lost 2 bases, leaving 6 bases of the junction unmatched. The CDR3 totals 15 residues. The V gene's germline CDR1 is SEHNR and CDR2 FQNEAQ (reference sequence). The CDR3 sequence is CASSLRTSISDTQYF. Here the CDR3 DNA reads TGTGCCAGCAGCTTACGGACTAGTATCTCAGATACGCAGTATTTT.

The CDR3, as DNA: TGTGCCAGCAGTTTGTCTCGGGAGGATGGCTACACCTTC. Translated: CASSLSREDGYTF. The chain couples TRBV27 to TRBJ1-2; D remains unclear. V was pared by 3 bases and J by 6 bases, with 11 bases between. CDR1 MNHEY and CDR2 SMNVEV come from the germline V gene (reference sequence). The CDR3 runs 13 residues.

This chain connects TRBV11-2 to TRBJ2-2; D is undetermined. V lost 3 bases and J lost 10, with 15 bases in between. Germline lookup yields CDR1 SGHAT and CDR2 FQNNGV. The CDR3 runs 14 residues. CDR3 protein: CASSLSGGWEELFF. CDR3 sequence (DNA): TGTGCCAGCAGCTTGTCCGGTGGGTGGGAGGAGCTGTTTTTT.

This chain connects TRBV7-2 to TRBJ2-7; D unresolved. This CDR3 region has 13 residues. The germline V and J ends were trimmed by 0 bases and 6 bases, with 9 bases remaining between them. Germline lookup yields CDR1 SGHTA and CDR2 FQGNSA. CDR3 sequence (DNA): TGTGCCAGCAGCTTAGCTGGCATCCCCGAGCAGTACTTC. It translates to CASSLAGIPEQYF.

J is TRBJ2-7 and V is TRBV27, with 7 bases that match TRBD1. Unmatched junction bases numbered 13, after V lost 4 bases and J lost 7 bases. This CDR3 contains 15 residues. Germline V lookup: CDR1 MNHEY, CDR2 SMNVEV (reference sequence). Written as DNA, the CDR3 is TGTGCCAGCAGTTCCCTGGACAGGCGTCCCGAAGAGCAGTACTTC. Amino acids: CASSSLDRRPEEQYF.

V usage is TRBV6-1 and J usage is TRBJ1-2; D remains unclear. The CDR3 consists of 11 residues. V lost 3 bases, J lost 3 bases, and 2 bases lay in between. Germline CDR1 reads MNHNS; CDR2 reads SASEGT. The CDR3 sequence: CASSDDYGYTF. The CDR3 bases are TGTGCCAGCAGTGATGACTATGGCTACACCTTC.